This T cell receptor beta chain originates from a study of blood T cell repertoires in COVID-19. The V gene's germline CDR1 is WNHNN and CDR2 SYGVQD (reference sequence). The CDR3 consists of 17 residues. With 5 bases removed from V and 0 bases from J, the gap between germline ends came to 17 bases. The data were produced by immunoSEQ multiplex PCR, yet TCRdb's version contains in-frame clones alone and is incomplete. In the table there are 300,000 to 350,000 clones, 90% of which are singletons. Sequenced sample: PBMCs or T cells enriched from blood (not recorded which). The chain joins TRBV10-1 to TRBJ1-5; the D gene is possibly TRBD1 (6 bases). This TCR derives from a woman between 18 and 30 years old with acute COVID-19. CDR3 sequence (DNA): TGCGCCAGCAGTCCTCGTCCCGGGACAACTAGCAATCAGCCCCAGCATTTT. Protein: CASSPRPGTTSNQPQHF.